Given below is one T cell receptor beta chain in context. This clonotype was recorded at least ten times. The clone's antigen remains unknown. No quality values exist for individual bases; no much larger clone is one base distant. In a library made to pick up alpha chains, this beta chain is a stray read with a size that means little. This sample was taken from a study of HIV-infected patients and healthy controls (dated by TCRdb to about 2014). Notes on the research overall: CD4 counts rose modestly but significantly in most of the 16 patients after three months of therapy, yet stayed below normal ranges. No consistent shift in CD8 counts was seen during early therapy, whereas a slight rise was seen in the CD4:CD8 ratio. After a further year of therapy, viral load was undetectable in all patients, having already become undetectable in about 65% of the 16 patients by the second bleed. Patients lacked overall T-cell lymphocytopenia, and total CDR3 counts per chain did not differ significantly from controls. The question the study tested was whether immune perturbation and reconstitution could be captured by deep TCR repertoire sequencing of small blood samples from HIV patients. The paper as a whole reports these results and caveats: MAIT cell alpha-chain CDR3s were found at high frequency in healthy controls but were severely depleted in HIV+ repertoires. Significantly different mean usage between HIV-infected patients and controls was observed for eight alpha and eight beta V genes. Compared with untreated HIV+ repertoires, healthy control repertoires had roughly threefold more distinct CDR3s and a higher Shannon diversity. In the samples, alpha-beta chain pairing was left undetermined. Processing included only sixteen HIV-infected individuals, and this was regarded by the authors as a major limit on how widely the findings apply. During therapy, a significant decrease in frequency was seen for HIV-associated CDR3s, whereas no significant change was found for CMV-associated CDR3s, although most of them became more frequent. HIV-infected repertoires showed significantly elevated mean Gini indices relative to controls, which possibly reflects oligoclonality. Unequal numbers of distinct sequences between patients and controls complicated comparisons, and size-matching overweighted rare events from HIV-infected data. Donor HLA types were not determined in the study. Sequencing depth was restricted by the use of whole blood, which also prevented the dynamics of distinct T-cell subpopulations from being separated. The therapy captured by the treated samples lasted only roughly three months, arguably too short a period to observe immune reconstitution given low adult thymic output. In HIV-infected patients, the apparent post-therapy recovery of the Gini index was not replicated in size-matched repertoire data. More CDR3s were shared between individuals among healthy controls than among HIV+ patients, as measured by Jaccard index and by the count of highly shared sequences. The observed differences in diversity could not be explained by the slight differences in age and sex profiles between the study cohorts.

Follow-up blood from HIV-infected patients was collected roughly three months, about 14 weeks, after antiretroviral therapy began. Whole blood was used without cell fractionation, so all unsorted peripheral T cells were reflected in the repertoire. For RNA extraction, roughly 2.6 ml of peripheral blood was drawn into Tempus tubes. Enrollment excluded patients who had febrile or AIDS-related illness, tumors, hepatitis B or C coinfection, immunomodulatory therapy, recent vaccination or treatment interruptions. The TURBO-DNase kit was used to remove leftover genomic DNA, and GLOBINclear was used to deplete globin mRNA. Using SuperScript III with primers targeting the alpha and beta constant regions, 500 ng of RNA was reverse transcribed. Alpha and beta chain libraries were generated separately via chain-specific third strand synthesis with multiplexing indices. To avoid primer bias, the protocol used one single primer pair to amplify every rearrangement within a chain, and the protocol also attached molecular barcodes to each cDNA molecule. T4 RNA Ligase 1 joined purified cDNA to a 5' RACE adapter that carried a random hexamer and the SP2 sequencing primer site. Second strand synthesis was performed with Phusion polymerase and primed from the SP2 site, and slow temperature ramps were applied to favor optimal annealing. Two random hexamer sequences, both added before amplification and joined together, made up the 12-nucleotide barcode of each molecule. A brief initial PCR introduced P5 and P7 adapter elements together with a second index, and an approximately 23-cycle amplification PCR using P5s and P7 primers was subsequently performed. A total of about 25 PCR cycles were applied to the libraries, which were quantified on a Qubit, sized on a Bioanalyzer, and diluted to 4 nM. The normalized libraries were sequenced on an Illumina MiSeq using 2 x 250 paired-end kits. Reverse transcription reactions were cleaned up on MinElute columns and eluted into approximately 10 ul Tris-Cl. A 1:1 ratio of AMPure XP beads was used to clean the adapter ligations after they had run for roughly 25 hours at 16 degrees C. Under the source paper's analysis protocol: Demultiplexed FASTQ files were processed with a modified Decombinator by which V, J, insert and barcode information was output. Sequences that shared a barcode but differed from the dominant sequence were discarded as errors, and original cDNA molecules were estimated by counting barcodes clustered at Levenshtein distance 3. For downstream analyses, the R packages ineq, vegan, igraph and RCytoscape were used, along with IMGT nomenclature and CDR3 definitions. V gene usage was calculated across distinct sequences, with every TCR tallied a single time to avoid skew from clonal expansion. Within a donor, similarity networks joined unique CDR3 amino acid sequences in every case where two of them were separated by a single Levenshtein edit. Published HIV-specific CDR3s (around 83 alpha, about 730 beta) and CMV-specific CDR3s (roughly twelve alpha, some 250 beta) were compiled and searched for in the repertoires. Random subsampling to size-matched repertoires showed patients' decreased diversity was not caused by their lower sequence numbers. TCRdb reprocessing: public reads trimmed at Q25 with fastp, clones called with MiXCR, in-frame beta chains kept. Each entry merges the rows of one CDR3 protein and shows their most common DNA and genes. Here the V and J calls rest on TCRdb's processing, not on the authors' analysis. This sample comprises 7,900 or so distinct CDR3 sequences, roughly 6.2% of them detected only once. The ten biggest clones cover 20% of the sample.

V was cut back by 0 bases and J by 6 bases, leaving a gap of 15 bases between them. According to the germline V gene, CDR1 reads SGHTA and CDR2 reads FQGTGA. The CDR3 spans 16 residues, from the cysteine through the phenylalanine. The entry retains the CDR3 DNA only, 48 bases that are in frame from base 1. The receptor was derived from an adult with HIV infection. The sequencing here drew on blood, taken during antiretroviral therapy. The V gene is TRBV7-3 and the J gene is TRBJ2-1; no D gene is confidently identified. The CDR3 region has the sequence CASSLTAPATGNEQFF. Here is the DNA: TGTGCCAGCAGCTTAACTGCGCCGGCCACCGGCAATGAGCAGTTCTTC.